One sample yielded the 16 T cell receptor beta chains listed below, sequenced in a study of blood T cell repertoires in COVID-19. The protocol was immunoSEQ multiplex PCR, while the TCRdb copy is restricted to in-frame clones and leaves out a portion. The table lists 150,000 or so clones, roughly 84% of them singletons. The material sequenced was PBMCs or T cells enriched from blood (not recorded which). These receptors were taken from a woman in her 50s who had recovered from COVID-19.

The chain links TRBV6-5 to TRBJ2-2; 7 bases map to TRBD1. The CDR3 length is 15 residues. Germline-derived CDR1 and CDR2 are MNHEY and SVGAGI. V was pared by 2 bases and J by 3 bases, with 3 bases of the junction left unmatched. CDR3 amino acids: CASSYRDSYTGELFF. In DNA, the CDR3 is TGTGCCAGCAGTTACCGGGACAGCTACACCGGGGAGCTGTTTTTT.

CDR3 in DNA: TGTGCCAGCAGCGAGGGGACAGGGGGGAAATCCGGGGAGCTGTTTTTT. Protein sequence: CASSEGTGGKSGELFF. This chain joins TRBV9 and TRBJ2-2; 11 nucleotides line up with TRBD1. There are 16 residues in the CDR3. Germline CDR1 SGDLS, CDR2 YYNGEE. The junction had 7 bases not matched to a gene; V was cut back by 3 bases and J by 6 bases. The variable domain in full, completed from reference TRBV9 and TRBJ2-2, reads DSGVTQTPKHLITATGQRVTLRCSPRSGDLSVYWYQQSLDQGLQFLIQYYNGEERAKGNILERFSAQQFPDLHSELNLSSLELGDSALYFCASSEGTGGKSGELFFGEGSRLTVL.

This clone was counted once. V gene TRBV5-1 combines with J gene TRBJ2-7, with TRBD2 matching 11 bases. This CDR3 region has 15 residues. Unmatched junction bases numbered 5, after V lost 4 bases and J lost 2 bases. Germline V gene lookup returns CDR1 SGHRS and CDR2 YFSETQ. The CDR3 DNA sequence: TGCGCCAGCAGCATTGGGACTAGCGGCACCTACGAGCAGTACTTC. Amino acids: CASSIGTSGTYEQYF.

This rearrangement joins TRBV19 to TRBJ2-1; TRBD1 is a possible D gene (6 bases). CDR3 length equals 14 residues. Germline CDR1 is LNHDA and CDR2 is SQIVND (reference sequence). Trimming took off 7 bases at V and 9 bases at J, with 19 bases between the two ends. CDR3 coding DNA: TGTGCCAGTATGGGACAATACCTTTCCAGTGAGCAGTTCTTC. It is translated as CASMGQYLSSEQFF.

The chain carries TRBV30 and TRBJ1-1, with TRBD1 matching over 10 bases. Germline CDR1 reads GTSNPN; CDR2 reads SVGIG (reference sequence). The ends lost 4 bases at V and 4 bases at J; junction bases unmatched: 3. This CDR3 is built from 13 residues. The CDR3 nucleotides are TGTGCCTGGAAGCGGACAGGGGGCACTGAAGCTTTCTTT. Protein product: CAWKRTGGTEAFF.

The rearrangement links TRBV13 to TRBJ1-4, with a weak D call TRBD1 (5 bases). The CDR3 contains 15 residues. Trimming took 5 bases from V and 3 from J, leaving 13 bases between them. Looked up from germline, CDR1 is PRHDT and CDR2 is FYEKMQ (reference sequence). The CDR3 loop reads CASSLQGLANEKLFF. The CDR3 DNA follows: TGTGCCAGCAGCCTCCAGGGTTTGGCTAATGAAAAACTGTTTTTT.

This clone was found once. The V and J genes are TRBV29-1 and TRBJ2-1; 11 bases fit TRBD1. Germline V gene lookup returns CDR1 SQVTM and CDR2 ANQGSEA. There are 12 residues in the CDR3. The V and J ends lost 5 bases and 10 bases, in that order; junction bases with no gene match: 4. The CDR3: CSVKRTGGEQFF. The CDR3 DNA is TGCAGCGTTAAACGGACAGGGGGCGAGCAGTTCTTC.

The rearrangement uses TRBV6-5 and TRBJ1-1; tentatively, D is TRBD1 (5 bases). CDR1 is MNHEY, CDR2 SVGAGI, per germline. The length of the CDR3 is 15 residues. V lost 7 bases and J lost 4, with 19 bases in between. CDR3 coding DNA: TGTGCCAGCATGCCCCGGACGGGGGTGTCCACTGAAGCTTTCTTT. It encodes CASMPRTGVSTEAFF.

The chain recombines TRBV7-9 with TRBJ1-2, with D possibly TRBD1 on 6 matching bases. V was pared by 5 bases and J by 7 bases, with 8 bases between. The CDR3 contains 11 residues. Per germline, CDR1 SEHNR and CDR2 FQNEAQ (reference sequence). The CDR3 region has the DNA TGTGCCAGCAGCACAGGGTTTGGCTACACCTTC. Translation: CASSTGFGYTF.

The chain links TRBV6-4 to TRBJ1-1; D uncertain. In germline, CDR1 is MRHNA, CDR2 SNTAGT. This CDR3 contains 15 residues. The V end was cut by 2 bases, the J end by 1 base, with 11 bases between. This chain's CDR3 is CASSDVGRQNTEAFF. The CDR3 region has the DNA TGTGCCAGCAGTGACGTGGGCAGGCAGAACACTGAAGCTTTCTTT.

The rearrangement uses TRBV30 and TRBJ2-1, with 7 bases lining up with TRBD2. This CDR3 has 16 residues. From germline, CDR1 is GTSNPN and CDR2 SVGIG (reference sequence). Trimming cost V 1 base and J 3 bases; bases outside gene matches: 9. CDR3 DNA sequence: TGTGCCTGGAGTGCCGATTATGCTAGCGGCTACAATGAGCAGTTCTTC. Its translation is CAWSADYASGYNEQFF.

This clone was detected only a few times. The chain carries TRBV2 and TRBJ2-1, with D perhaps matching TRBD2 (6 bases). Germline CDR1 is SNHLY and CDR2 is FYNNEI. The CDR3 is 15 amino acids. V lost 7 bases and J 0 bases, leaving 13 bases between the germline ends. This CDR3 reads CASTIRESSYNEQFF. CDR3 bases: TGTGCCAGCACAATCCGGGAGAGCTCCTACAATGAGCAGTTCTTC.

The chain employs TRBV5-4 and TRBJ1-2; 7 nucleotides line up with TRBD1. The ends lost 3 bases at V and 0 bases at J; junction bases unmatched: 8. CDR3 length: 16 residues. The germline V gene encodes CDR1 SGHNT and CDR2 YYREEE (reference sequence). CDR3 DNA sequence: TGTGCCAGCAGCTATCTGACAGGGCGATCTAACTATGGCTACACCTTC. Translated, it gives CASSYLTGRSNYGYTF.

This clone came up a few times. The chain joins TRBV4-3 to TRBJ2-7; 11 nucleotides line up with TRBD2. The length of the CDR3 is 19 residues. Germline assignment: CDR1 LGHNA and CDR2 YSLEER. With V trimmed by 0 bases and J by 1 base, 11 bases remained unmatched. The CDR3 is CASSQDLGSTSGMSYEQYF. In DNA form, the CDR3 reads TGCGCCAGCAGCCAAGATTTGGGGTCGACTAGCGGGATGTCCTACGAGCAGTACTTC.

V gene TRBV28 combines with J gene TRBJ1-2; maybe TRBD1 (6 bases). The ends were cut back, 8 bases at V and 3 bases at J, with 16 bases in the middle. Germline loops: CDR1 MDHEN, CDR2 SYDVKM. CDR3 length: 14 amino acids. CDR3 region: CASVWAGVDYGYTF. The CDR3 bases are TGTGCCAGCGTCTGGGCAGGGGTCGACTATGGCTACACCTTC.

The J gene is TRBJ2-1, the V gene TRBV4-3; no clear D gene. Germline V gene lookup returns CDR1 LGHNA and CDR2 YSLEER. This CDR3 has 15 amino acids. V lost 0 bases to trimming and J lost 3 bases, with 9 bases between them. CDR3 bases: TGCGCCAGCAGCCAAGATAAGACTGGCTACAATGAGCAGTTCTTC. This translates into CASSQDKTGYNEQFF.